These 18 T cell receptor beta chains share one sample of origin, sequenced in a study of OX40 agonist ivuxolimab in advanced cancers. Assay: immunoSEQ multiplex PCR; the TCRdb copy retains only in-frame clones and omits some. The sample yields 20,000 to 25,000 clones, approximately 90% seen once. The source material was CD4+ or CD8+ T cells sorted from blood, sampled in a trial of the OX40 agonist ivuxolimab. The receptors here all came from an adult with an advanced solid tumor such as melanoma, head and neck, liver or kidney cancer.

This clone was seen a single time. The chain uses TRBV2 and TRBJ2-1, with 8 bases matching TRBD1. Germline V gene sequence: CDR1 SNHLY, CDR2 FYNNEI. V trimming: 2 bases; J trimming: 4 bases; junction bases outside the gene matches: 4. The CDR3 sequence is 15 residues long. CDR3 in DNA: TGTGCCAGCAGTGAATCAGGGGGCACGTACAATGAGCAGTTCTTC. Translating gives CASSESGGTYNEQFF.

The chain joins TRBV7-8 to TRBJ2-2; 7 bases align to TRBD1. Germline CDR1 SGHVS, CDR2 FQNEAQ. After removal of 5 bases from V and 4 bases from J, the junction contained 7 bases not matched to a gene. This CDR3 is built from 15 residues. CDR3 protein: CASSRPTGITGELFF. The DNA for the CDR3 is TGTGCCAGCAGCCGCCCGACAGGGATCACCGGGGAGCTGTTTTTT.

V gene TRBV5-1 combines with J gene TRBJ1-2; 10 bases line up with TRBD1. The CDR3 loop spans 16 amino acids. Trimming took 5 bases from V and 6 from J; bases not matched to a gene: 13. The germline V gene has CDR1 SGHRS and CDR2 YFSETQ. The CDR3 DNA sequence: TGCGCCAGCAGTCCCACCGGGACAGGGGCTGGGGATGGCTACACCTTC. Its translation: CASSPTGTGAGDGYTF.

The CDR3 loop is CASSFVTGGGTDTQYF. CDR3 in DNA: TGTGCCAGCAGTTTCGTGACAGGGGGGGGCACAGATACGCAGTATTTT. The chain links TRBV6-5 to TRBJ2-3, with TRBD1 matching 9 bases. The CDR3 is made up of 16 amino acids. Losses at the gene ends were 4 bases for V and 1 base for J; bases not matched to a gene: 6. The germline V gene encodes CDR1 MNHEY and CDR2 SVGAGI.

The rearrangement uses TRBV5-1 and TRBJ2-5; the D call may be TRBD1 or TRBD2 (5 bases each). V was pared by 4 bases and J by 1 base, with 17 bases between. This CDR3 spans 16 amino acids. Germline assignment: CDR1 SGHRS and CDR2 YFSETQ. CDR3 in DNA: TGCGCCAGCAGCCCTCGAGGGGCCCTGTTCCAAGAGACCCAGTACTTC. Translation gives CASSPRGALFQETQYF.

This sequence joins TRBV29-1 and TRBJ1-2; 10 bases are shared with TRBD1. From germline, CDR1 is SQVTM and CDR2 ANQGSEA. The CDR3 spans 13 residues. V shed 2 bases and J 9 bases; nucleotides not matched to a gene: 6. CDR3: CSVEKTGGRSYTF. Written as DNA, the CDR3 is TGCAGCGTTGAAAAGACAGGGGGCAGGAGCTACACCTTC. The variable domain in full, with the rest retrieved from reference TRBV29-1 and TRBJ1-2, is SAVISQKPSRDICQRGTSLTIQCQVDSQVTMMFWYRQQPGQSLTLIATANQGSEATYESGFVIDKFPISRPNLTFSTLTVSNMSPEDSSIYLCSVEKTGGRSYTFGSGTRLTVV.

The chain links TRBV9 to TRBJ2-2; D call uncertain. V was shortened by 0 bases and J by 4 bases, with 4 bases between the two germline ends. The CDR3 runs to 13 residues. Germline V lookup: CDR1 SGDLS, CDR2 YYNGEE. For the CDR3, the DNA is TGTGCCAGCAGCGTAGATCCCACCGGGGAGCTGTTTTTT. It yields the protein CASSVDPTGELFF.

Here the CDR3 DNA reads TGCGCCAGCAGCGAGTCAGGGGACCAAAACATTCAGTACTTC. This gives the protein CASSESGDQNIQYF. The rearrangement uses TRBV5-1 and TRBJ2-4; TRBD1 is a possible D gene (6 bases). Germline assignment: CDR1 SGHRS and CDR2 YFSETQ. This CDR3 is 14 amino acids long. The V end was cut by 4 bases, the J end by 5 bases, with 13 bases between.

The V call is TRBV6-1, the J call TRBJ1-1, with 8 bases lining up with TRBD1. Per the germline V gene, CDR1 is MNHNS and CDR2 is SASEGT. The V and J ends lost 6 bases and 8 bases, in that order; junction bases with no gene match: 14. CDR3 size: 15 residues. CDR3 protein: CASSPRSGGEGEAFF. CDR3 bases: TGTGCCAGCAGCCCTAGGTCAGGGGGCGAGGGGGAAGCTTTCTTT.

This chain joins TRBV11-2 and TRBJ2-1; 7 nucleotides align to TRBD1. CDR1 is SGHAT, CDR2 FQNNGV, per germline. With 2 bases clipped from V and 7 bases from J, the junction kept 8 bases outside the gene matches. The CDR3 sequence is 15 residues long. CDR3 amino acids: CASSLSIGGRNEQFF. Written as DNA, the CDR3 is TGTGCCAGCAGCTTAAGTATAGGGGGCCGGAATGAGCAGTTCTTC.

V is TRBV23-1 and J is TRBJ2-3, with D perhaps assigned TRBD1 or TRBD2 (5 bases each). TRBV23-1 is noted as an ORF with a role that remains uncertain. The CDR3 totals 15 residues. With 0 bases removed from V and 3 bases from J, the gap between germline ends came to 10 bases. CDR3: CASSQSLGGTDTQYF. CDR3 bases: TGCGCCAGCAGTCAATCGCTTGGGGGTACAGATACGCAGTATTTT.

The genes are TRBV19 and TRBJ1-5; D is unclear. Germline V gene sequence: CDR1 LNHDA, CDR2 SQIVND (reference sequence). This CDR3 contains 15 residues. Trimming removed 3 bases at V and 4 bases at J, with 13 bases between. As DNA, the CDR3 is TGTGCCAGTAGTATGATTTGGGAGGAGAATCAGCCCCAGCATTTT. Its protein product is CASSMIWEENQPQHF.

The rearrangement joins TRBV30 to TRBJ1-6; 10 positions agree with TRBD1. This CDR3 spans 15 amino acids. Trimming at V came to 2 bases and at J to 8 bases, leaving 6 bases not matched to a gene. Germline V gene lookup returns CDR1 GTSNPN and CDR2 SVGIG (reference sequence). Here the CDR3 reads CAWSPGTGVDSPLHF. For the CDR3, the DNA is TGTGCCTGGAGTCCCGGGACAGGGGTTGATTCACCCCTCCACTTT. Full variable domain (rest looked up from reference TRBV30 and TRBJ1-6): SQTIHQWPATLVQPVGSPLSLECTVEGTSNPNLYWYRQAAGRGLQLLFYSVGIGQISSEVPQNLSASRPQDRQFILSSKKLLLSDSGFYLCAWSPGTGVDSPLHFGNGTRLTVT.

The chain has TRBV6-5 and TRBJ1-2; a weak D match, TRBD1 (5 bases). The V gene's germline CDR1 is MNHEY and CDR2 SVGAGI. This CDR3 spans 13 amino acids. V shed 2 bases and J shed 6 bases, with 10 bases lying between them. The CDR3 DNA sequence: TGTGCCAGCAGTTACGGGAAGGGGAATGGCTACACCTTC. It is translated as CASSYGKGNGYTF.

V usage is TRBV7-8 and J usage is TRBJ2-1; 8 bases match TRBD1. Per germline, CDR1 SGHVS and CDR2 FQNEAQ. V lost 5 bases and J lost 0; bases outside the gene matches: 6. The CDR3 totals 16 residues. CDR3 sequence reads: CASSLQTGGSYNEQFF. Written as DNA, the CDR3 is TGTGCCAGCAGCCTCCAAACAGGGGGCTCCTACAATGAGCAGTTCTTC.

V usage is TRBV9 and J usage is TRBJ2-5; D remains unclear. CDR1 and CDR2 from the germline V gene are SGDLS and YYNGEE. The CDR3 spans 13 residues. V lost 0 bases and J 4 bases, leaving 7 bases between the germline ends. Here the CDR3 reads CASSVGVLETQYF. CDR3 DNA: TGTGCCAGCAGCGTAGGGGTCTTAGAGACCCAGTACTTC.

The J gene is TRBJ2-5, the V gene TRBV6-1; 14 positions agree with TRBD2. With V trimmed by 4 bases and J by 5 bases, 6 bases remained unmatched. Germline V gene sequence: CDR1 MNHNS, CDR2 SASEGT. The CDR3 is 16 amino acids. For the CDR3, the DNA is TGTGCCAGCAGTGGGGGACTAGCGGGAGTGAGGGAGACCCAGTACTTC. Residues: CASSGGLAGVRETQYF.

This clone was counted once. The rearrangement joins TRBV19 to TRBJ1-1; a weak D match, TRBD1 (5 bases). With 0 bases removed from V and 1 base from J, the gap between germline ends came to 9 bases. Germline values: CDR1 LNHDA, CDR2 SQIVND (reference sequence). The CDR3 is 15 amino acids. DNA of the CDR3: TGTGCCAGTAGTATAGAGGGGACCGGGAACACTGAAGCTTTCTTT. This translates into CASSIEGTGNTEAFF.